A single T cell receptor (beta chain) is shown here with its context. Only in-frame clones appear in the TCRdb table, and some are missing; sequencing was by immunoSEQ multiplex PCR. The sample holds around 70,000 clones, around 90% seen once. CDR3 length: 15 residues. Trimming took 4 bases from V and 7 from J; bases not matched to a gene: 8. From germline, CDR1 is SGDLS and CDR2 YYNGEE. The sample is drawn from a study of T cell changes during pregnancy in multiple sclerosis. The sample in question was peripheral blood, obtained in the second trimester of pregnancy. The chain is built from TRBV9 and TRBJ1-6, with TRBD1 matching 7 bases. This clonotype originated in a female donor with multiple sclerosis, enrolled in a pregnancy study. The DNA for the CDR3 is TGTGCCAGCAGCCCCGACAGGGAAAGAAATTCACCCCTCCACTTT. This codes for CASSPDRERNSPLHF.